Here is one TCR beta chain with its context. The sample is drawn from a study of T cell responses to AZD1222 COVID-19 vaccine. Study information: Timing groups of about 4 and about 12 weeks for second doses were pooled.

Method: immunoSEQ multiplex PCR; TCRdb's copy keeps in-frame clones and lacks some. Of around 90,000 clones listed, roughly 85% are singletons. This CDR3 is built from 14 residues. V was pared by 5 bases and J by 7 bases, with 9 bases of the junction left unmatched. Germline CDR1 reads SGHAT; CDR2 reads FQDESV (reference sequence). The sequence derives from an adult in good health. The source material was peripheral blood, sampled on day 0 of AZD1222 vaccination. The V and J genes are TRBV11-1 and TRBJ1-2; 8 bases are a match to TRBD1. The CDR3 region is CASSADRDNGGYTF. The CDR3 region has the DNA TGTGCCAGCAGCGCGGACAGGGACAATGGTGGCTACACCTTC. The variable domain in full, with the rest retrieved from reference TRBV11-1 and TRBJ1-2, is EAEVAQSPRYKITEKSQAVAFWCDPISGHATLYWYRQILGQGPELLVQFQDESVVDDSQLPKDRFSAERLKGVDSTLKIQPAELGDSAMYLCASSADRDNGGYTFGSGTRLTVV.